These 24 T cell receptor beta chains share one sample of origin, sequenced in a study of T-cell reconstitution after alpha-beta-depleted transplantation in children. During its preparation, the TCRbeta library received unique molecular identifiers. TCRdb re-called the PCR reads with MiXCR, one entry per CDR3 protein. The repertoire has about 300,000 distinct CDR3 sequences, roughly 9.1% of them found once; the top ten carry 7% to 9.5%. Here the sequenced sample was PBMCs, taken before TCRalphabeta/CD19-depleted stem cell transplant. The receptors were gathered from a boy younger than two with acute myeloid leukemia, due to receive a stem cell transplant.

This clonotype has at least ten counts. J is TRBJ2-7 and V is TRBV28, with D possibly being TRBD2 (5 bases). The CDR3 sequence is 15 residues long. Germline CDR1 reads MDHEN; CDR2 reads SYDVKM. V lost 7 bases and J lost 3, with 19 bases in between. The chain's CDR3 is CASNTRREGHYEQYF. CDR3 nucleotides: TGTGCCAGCAATACTAGGAGAGAGGGTCACTACGAGCAGTACTTC.

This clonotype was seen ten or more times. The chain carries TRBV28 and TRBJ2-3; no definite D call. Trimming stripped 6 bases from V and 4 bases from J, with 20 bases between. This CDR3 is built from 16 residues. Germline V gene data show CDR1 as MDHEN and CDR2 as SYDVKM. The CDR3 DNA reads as TGTGCCAGCAGGTCGAGTATATTAGATGGGGCAGATACGCAGTATTTT. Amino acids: CASRSSILDGADTQYF.

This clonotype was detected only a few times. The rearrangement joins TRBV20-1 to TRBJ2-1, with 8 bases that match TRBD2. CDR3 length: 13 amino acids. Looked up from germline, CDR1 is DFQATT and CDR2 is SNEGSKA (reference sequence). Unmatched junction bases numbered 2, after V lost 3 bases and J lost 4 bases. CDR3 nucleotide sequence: TGCAGTGCTAGCGGGGGGGGTTACAATGAGCAGTTCTTC. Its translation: CSASGGGYNEQFF.

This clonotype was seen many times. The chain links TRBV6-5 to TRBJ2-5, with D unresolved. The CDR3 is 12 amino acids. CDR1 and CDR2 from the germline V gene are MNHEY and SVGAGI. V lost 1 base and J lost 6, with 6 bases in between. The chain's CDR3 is CASSYFGQTQYF. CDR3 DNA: TGTGCCAGCAGTTACTTCGGACAGACCCAGTACTTC.

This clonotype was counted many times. The DNA for the CDR3 is TGCGCCAGCAGCTTGGAAGGGAGTGAGCAGTTCTTC. This gives the protein CASSLEGSEQFF. This chain joins TRBV5-1 and TRBJ2-1, with a weak D call TRBD2 (5 bases). The ends were cut back, 0 bases at V and 9 bases at J, with 7 bases in the middle. The CDR3 has 12 amino acids. The germline V gene encodes CDR1 SGHRS and CDR2 YFSETQ. Combining the CDR3 with reference TRBV5-1 and TRBJ2-1 gives the whole variable domain KAGVTQTPRYLIKTRGQQVTLSCSPISGHRSVSWYQQTPGQGLQFLFEYFSETQRNKGNFPGRFSGRQFSNSRSEMNVSTLELGDSALYLCASSLEGSEQFFGPGTRLTVL.

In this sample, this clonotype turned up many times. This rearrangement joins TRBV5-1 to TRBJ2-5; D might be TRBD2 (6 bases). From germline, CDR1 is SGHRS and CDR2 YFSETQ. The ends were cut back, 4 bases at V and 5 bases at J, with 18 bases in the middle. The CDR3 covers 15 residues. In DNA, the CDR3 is TGCGCCAGCAGCCCACACCACGATGGGACTGAGACCCAGTACTTC. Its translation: CASSPHHDGTETQYF.

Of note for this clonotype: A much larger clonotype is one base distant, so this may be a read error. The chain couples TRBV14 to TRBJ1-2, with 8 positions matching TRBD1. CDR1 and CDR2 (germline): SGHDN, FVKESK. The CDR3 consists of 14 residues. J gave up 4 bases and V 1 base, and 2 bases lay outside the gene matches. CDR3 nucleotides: TGTGCCAGCAGCCAAGTGGACAGGGTCTATGGCTACACCTTC. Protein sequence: CASSQVDRVYGYTF.

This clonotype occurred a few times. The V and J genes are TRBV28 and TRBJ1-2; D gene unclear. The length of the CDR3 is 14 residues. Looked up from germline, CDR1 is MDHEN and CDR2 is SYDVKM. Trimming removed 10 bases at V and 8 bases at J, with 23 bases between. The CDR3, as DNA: TGTGCCATGGGCCCCGGGATCCTATATTCGGGCTACACCTTC. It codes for CAMGPGILYSGYTF.

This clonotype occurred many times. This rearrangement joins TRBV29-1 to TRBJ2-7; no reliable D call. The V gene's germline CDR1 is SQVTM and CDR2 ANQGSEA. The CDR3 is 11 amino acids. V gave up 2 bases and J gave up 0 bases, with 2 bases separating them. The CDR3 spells CSVEFSYEQYF. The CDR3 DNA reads TGCAGCGTTGAATTCTCCTACGAGCAGTACTTC.

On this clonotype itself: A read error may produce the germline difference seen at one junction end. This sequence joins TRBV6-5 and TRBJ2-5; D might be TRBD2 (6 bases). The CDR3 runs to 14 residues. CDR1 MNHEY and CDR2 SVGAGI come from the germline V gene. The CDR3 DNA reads TGTGCCAGAAGTTACGGGGCGGGGAAAGAGACCCAGTACTTC. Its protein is CARSYGAGKETQYF.

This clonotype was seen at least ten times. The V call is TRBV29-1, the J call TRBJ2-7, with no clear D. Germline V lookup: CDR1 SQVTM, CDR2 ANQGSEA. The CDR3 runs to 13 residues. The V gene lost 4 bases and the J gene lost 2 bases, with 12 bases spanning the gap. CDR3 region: CSVVTPLAYEQYF. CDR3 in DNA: TGCAGCGTTGTGACCCCTTTGGCCTACGAGCAGTACTTC.

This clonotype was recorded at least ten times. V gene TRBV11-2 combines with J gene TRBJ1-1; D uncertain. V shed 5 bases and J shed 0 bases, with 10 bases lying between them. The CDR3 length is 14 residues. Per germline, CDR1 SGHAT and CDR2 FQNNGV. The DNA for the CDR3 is TGTGCCAGCAGCCCCCATCGGATGAACACTGAAGCTTTCTTT. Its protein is CASSPHRMNTEAFF.

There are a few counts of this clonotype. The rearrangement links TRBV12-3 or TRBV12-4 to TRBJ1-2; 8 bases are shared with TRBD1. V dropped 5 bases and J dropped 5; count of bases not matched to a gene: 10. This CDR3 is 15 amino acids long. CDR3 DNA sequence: TGTGCCAGCAGTCCCGGGACAGGAAGGAGATATGGCTACACCTTC. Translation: CASSPGTGRRYGYTF.

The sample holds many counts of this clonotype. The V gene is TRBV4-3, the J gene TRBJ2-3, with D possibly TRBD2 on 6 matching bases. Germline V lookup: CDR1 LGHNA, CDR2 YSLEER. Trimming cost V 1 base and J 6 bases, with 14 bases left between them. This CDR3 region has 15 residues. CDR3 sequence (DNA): TGCGCCAGCAGCCAAGGGGACGGGAGAGGGGATACGCAGTATTTT. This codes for CASSQGDGRGDTQYF.

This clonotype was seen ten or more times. The CDR3 loop is CSAKGRGQETQYF. The CDR3 DNA sequence: TGCAGTGCCAAAGGCAGGGGGCAAGAGACCCAGTACTTC. This chain connects TRBV20-1 to TRBJ2-5, with 7 positions matching TRBD1. The CDR3 has 13 residues. J gave up 2 bases and V 6 bases, and 6 bases lay outside the gene matches. Per the germline V gene, CDR1 is DFQATT and CDR2 is SNEGSKA (reference sequence).

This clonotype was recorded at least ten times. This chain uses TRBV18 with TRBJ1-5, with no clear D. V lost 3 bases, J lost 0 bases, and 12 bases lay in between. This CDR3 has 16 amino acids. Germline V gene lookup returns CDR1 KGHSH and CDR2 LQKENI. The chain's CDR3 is CASSPLAELSNQPQHF. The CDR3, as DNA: TGTGCCAGCTCACCTCTGGCGGAACTTAGCAATCAGCCCCAGCATTTT.

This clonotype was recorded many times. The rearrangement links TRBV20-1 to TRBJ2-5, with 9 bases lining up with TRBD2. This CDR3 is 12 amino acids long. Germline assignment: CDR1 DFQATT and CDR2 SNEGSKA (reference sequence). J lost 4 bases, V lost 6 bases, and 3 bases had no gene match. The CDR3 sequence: CSAPSGIETQYF. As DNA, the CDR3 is TGCAGTGCCCCTAGCGGGATAGAGACCCAGTACTTC.

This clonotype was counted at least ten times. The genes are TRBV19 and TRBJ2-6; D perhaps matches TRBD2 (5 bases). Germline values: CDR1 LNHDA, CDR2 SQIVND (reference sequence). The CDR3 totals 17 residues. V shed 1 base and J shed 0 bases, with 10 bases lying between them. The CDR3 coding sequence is TGTGCCAGTAGTATAGGTCGAGGGAGCTCTGGGGCCAACGTCCTGACTTTC. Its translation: CASSIGRGSSGANVLTF.

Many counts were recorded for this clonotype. CDR3 sequence reads: CSSCIQGSYNEQFF. The CDR3 DNA reads as TGCAGCTCTTGTATACAGGGCTCCTACAATGAGCAGTTCTTC. The chain combines TRBV29-1 with TRBJ2-1; perhaps TRBD1 as D (6 bases). The CDR3 length is 14 residues. Germline loops: CDR1 SQVTM, CDR2 ANQGSEA. V lost 8 bases to trimming and J lost 0 bases, with 14 bases between them.

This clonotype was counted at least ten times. CDR3 nucleotides: TGTGCCAGCTCACCACGAAAGGGAGGGGGAGAGACCCAGTACTTC. Its protein product is CASSPRKGGGETQYF. V and J are TRBV18 and TRBJ2-5; tentative D call: TRBD2 (7 bases). V lost 1 base and J lost 4, with 13 bases in between. CDR1 is KGHSH and CDR2 is LQKENI in the germline V gene. CDR3 size: 15 residues.

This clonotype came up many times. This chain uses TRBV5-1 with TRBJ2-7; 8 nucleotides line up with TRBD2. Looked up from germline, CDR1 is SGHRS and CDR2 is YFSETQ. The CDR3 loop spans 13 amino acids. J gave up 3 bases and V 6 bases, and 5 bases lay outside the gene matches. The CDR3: CASTSGLDYEQYF. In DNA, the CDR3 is TGCGCCAGCACCTCGGGACTAGACTACGAGCAGTACTTC.

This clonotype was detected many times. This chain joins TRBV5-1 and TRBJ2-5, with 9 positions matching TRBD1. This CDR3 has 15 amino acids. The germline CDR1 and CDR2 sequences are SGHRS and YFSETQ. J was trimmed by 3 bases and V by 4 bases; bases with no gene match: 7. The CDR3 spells CASSAGQGLKETQYF. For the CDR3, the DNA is TGCGCCAGCAGCGCGGGACAGGGATTAAAAGAGACCCAGTACTTC.

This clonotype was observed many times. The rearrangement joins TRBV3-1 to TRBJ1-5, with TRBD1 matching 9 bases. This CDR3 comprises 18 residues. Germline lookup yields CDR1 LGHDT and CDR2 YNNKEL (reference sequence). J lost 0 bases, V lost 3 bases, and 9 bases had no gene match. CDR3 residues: CASSHGTGSLYSNQPQHF. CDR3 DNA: TGTGCCAGCAGCCATGGGACAGGGAGCCTCTATAGCAATCAGCCCCAGCATTTT.

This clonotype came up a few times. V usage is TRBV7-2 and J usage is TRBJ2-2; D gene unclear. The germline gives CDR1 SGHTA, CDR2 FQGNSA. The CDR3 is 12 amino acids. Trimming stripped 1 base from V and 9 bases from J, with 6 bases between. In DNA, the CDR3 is TGTGCCAGCAGCTTAGTGGCCAGGGAGCTGTTTTTT. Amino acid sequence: CASSLVARELFF.